The rows below give T cell receptor beta chains drawn from one sample of a study of blood T cell repertoires in COVID-19. Profiling relied on immunoSEQ multiplex PCR, and the TCRdb table lists in-frame clones only, not all of them. The top ten clones hold 0.95% to 1.5% of a sample with 250,000 or so clones, roughly nine tenths of them seen once. Sequenced material: PBMCs or T cells enriched from blood (not recorded which). These receptors were taken from a human donor in a cohort exposed to, infected with or recovered from COVID-19 (not recorded which). The donor label of this sample is uncertain. The conserved cysteine and the conserved F or W are not part of the CDR3 here.

j_call v_call cdr3_aa
TRBJ1-2 TRBV6-5 ATQMERNRV
TRBJ1-5 TRBV2 ASSERTVLGLQNQPQH
TRBJ2-7 TRBV6-5 ASIPGGSYEQY
TRBJ2-2 TRBV18 ASSPGRSGNTGELF
TRBJ1-3 TRBV6-1 ASSGQGLISGNTIY
TRBJ1-2 TRBV4-2 ASSQGPGTGYGYT
TRBJ1-4 TRBV24-1 ATGESGTAFEKLF
TRBJ1-2 TRBV12-3/TRBV12-4 ASSFREGYGYT
TRBJ2-1 TRBV4-1 ASSHLTRGGAHEQF
TRBJ1-5 TRBV19 ASTRGTDLYQPQH
TRBJ2-3 TRBV5-1 ASSLSGGESDTQY
TRBJ2-1 TRBV15 ATSRFSGLGTDEQF
TRBJ2-5 TRBV5-1 ASSLGDRRETQY
TRBJ1-2 TRBV25-1 ASSEVENYGYT
TRBJ1-1 TRBV10-3 AISEYEARVEAF
TRBJ1-4 TRBV5-3 ARSSPGHRGEKLF
TRBJ2-5 TRBV19 ATLSVETQY
TRBJ2-7 TRBV6-5 ASSYHRGPPYEQY
TRBJ1-2 TRBV2 ASNGQIYGYT
TRBJ2-3 TRBV5-1 ASSPDRAGRDTQY
TRBJ1-1 TRBV18 ASSLGTQGNTEAF
TRBJ1-1 TRBV14 ASSQDRAYTEAF
TRBJ2-7 TRBV11-2 ASSQDRSGGYEQY
TRBJ1-1 TRBV7-9 ASSYGQGRPEAF